These 5 T cell receptor beta chains were all obtained from the same sample, sequenced in a study of shared clonotypes between healthy human individuals. The method was immunoSEQ multiplex PCR; TCRdb's version includes in-frame clones alone and lacks a portion of them. The sample has hundreds of thousands of clones; almost 97% are singletons. Material: naive CD4+ T cells sorted from blood. Documented subset: CD45RA+ positively selected. Receptor source: a woman aged 25 to 45 in good health.

The rearrangement links TRBV18 to TRBJ1-2; D may be TRBD1 (6 bases). V lost 5 bases and J lost 2, with 15 bases in between. The CDR3 contains 15 residues. Germline assignment: CDR1 KGHSH and CDR2 LQKENI. CDR3 protein: CASSSSRTGNYGYTF. CDR3 sequence (DNA): TGTGCCAGCTCATCATCTAGAACAGGGAACTATGGCTACACCTTC.

This clone has only a few counts. The rearrangement links TRBV20-1 to TRBJ2-7; D perhaps matches TRBD2 (5 bases). Germline lookup yields CDR1 DFQATT and CDR2 SNEGSKA (reference sequence). V lost 3 bases, J lost 5 bases, and 5 bases lay in between. This CDR3 contains 10 residues. The CDR3, as DNA: TGCAGTGCTAGCGGGAACGAGCAGTACTTC. It specifies CSASGNEQYF.

CDR3 amino acids: CASSAHRVKGTEAFF. CDR3 coding DNA: TGTGCCAGCAGCGCACACAGGGTGAAAGGCACTGAAGCTTTCTTT. J is TRBJ1-1 and V is TRBV7-9; a possible D gene is TRBD1 (6 bases). Per the germline V gene, CDR1 is SEHNR and CDR2 is FQNEAQ (reference sequence). V lost 5 bases and J lost 4, with 17 bases in between. There are 15 residues in the CDR3.

The genes are TRBV2 and TRBJ2-7; no clear D gene. This CDR3 has 10 amino acids. The germline V gene encodes CDR1 SNHLY and CDR2 FYNNEI. Trimming cost V 6 bases and J 6 bases, with 6 bases left between them. CDR3 bases: TGTGCCAGCAGGCTCTCCGAGCAGTACTTC. It encodes CASRLSEQYF.

The rearrangement joins TRBV9 to TRBJ1-1, with D unclear. The CDR3 runs 13 residues. V lost 4 bases and J lost 4, with 11 bases in between. In germline, CDR1 is SGDLS, CDR2 YYNGEE. The CDR3 DNA reads TGTGCCAGCAGCCCCCTGCCTGGCACTGAAGCTTTCTTT. This codes for CASSPLPGTEAFF.